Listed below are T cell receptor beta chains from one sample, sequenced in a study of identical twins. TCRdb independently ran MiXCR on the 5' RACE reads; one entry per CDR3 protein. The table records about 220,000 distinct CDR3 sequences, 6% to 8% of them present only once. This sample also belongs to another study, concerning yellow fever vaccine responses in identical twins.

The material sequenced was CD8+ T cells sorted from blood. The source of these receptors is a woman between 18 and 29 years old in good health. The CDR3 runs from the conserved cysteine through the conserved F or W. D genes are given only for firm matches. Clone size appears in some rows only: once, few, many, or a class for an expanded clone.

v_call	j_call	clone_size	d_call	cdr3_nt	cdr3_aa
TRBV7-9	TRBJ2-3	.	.	TGTGCCAGCAGCTCACCAGTCCCTAATCCCTCCAGGGATACGCAGTATTTT	CASSSPVPNPSRDTQYF
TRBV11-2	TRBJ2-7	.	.	TGTGCCAGCAGCCCCTCTGATGGGGCCTTCTCCTACGAGCACTACTTC	CASSPSDGAFSYEHYF
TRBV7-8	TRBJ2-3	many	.	TGTGCCAGCAGCTCTTACTCGGGGGACAACACAGATACGCAGTATTTT	CASSSYSGDNTDTQYF
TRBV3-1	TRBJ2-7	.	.	TGTGCCAGCAGCCAAGCCGGACCGAGGACGACGGAGGACGAGCAGTACTTC	CASSQAGPRTTEDEQYF
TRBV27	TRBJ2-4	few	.	TGTGCCAGCACCTCCCGGGCGGAGAGTGGGGACATTCAGTACTTC	CASTSRAESGDIQYF
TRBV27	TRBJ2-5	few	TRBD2	TGTGCCAGCAGTTTATCCGCGGGGGGATCGGGAGAGACCCAGTACTTC	CASSLSAGGSGETQYF
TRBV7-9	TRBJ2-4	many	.	TGTGCCAGCAGCTCCCAGGGGGGGTCGAACATTCAGTACTTC	CASSSQGGSNIQYF
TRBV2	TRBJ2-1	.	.	TGTGCCAGCAGGGGCCCTCAGCAGTTCTTC	CASRGPQQFF
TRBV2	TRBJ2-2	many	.	TGTGCCAGCAGAAAGGGGGCTGGCGGGGTGAACACCGGGGAGCTGTTTTTT	CASRKGAGGVNTGELFF
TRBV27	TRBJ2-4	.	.	TGTGCCAGCAGTTTCCAGACAGCTCTAGCCAAAAACATTCAGTACTTC	CASSFQTALAKNIQYF
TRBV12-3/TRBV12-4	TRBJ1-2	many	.	TGTGCCAGCAGTGTGACCGACTATGGCTACACCTTC	CASSVTDYGYTF
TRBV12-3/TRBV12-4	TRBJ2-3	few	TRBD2	TGTGCCAGCAGTCAAGGGACTAGCGGGATCACAGATACGCAGTATTTT	CASSQGTSGITDTQYF
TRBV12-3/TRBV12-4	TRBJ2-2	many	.	TGTGCCAGCAGTTCCGGGGAGCTGTTTTTT	CASSSGELFF
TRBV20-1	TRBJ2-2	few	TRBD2	TGCAGTGCTAGAGGGACTAGTTACGGGGAGCTGTTTTTT	CSARGTSYGELFF
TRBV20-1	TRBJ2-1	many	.	TGCAGTGCCCTTACGCAAACCTACAATGAGCAGTTCTTC	CSALTQTYNEQFF
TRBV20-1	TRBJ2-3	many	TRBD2	TGCAGTGCTAGAGACGGACCCCTCGGAAGCGGGGGAACAGATACGCAGTATTTT	CSARDGPLGSGGTDTQYF
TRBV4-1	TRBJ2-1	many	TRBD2	TGCGCCAGCAGCCGAGGACTAGCGGACAATGAGCAGTTCTTC	CASSRGLADNEQFF
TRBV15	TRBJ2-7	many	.	TGTGCCACCAGCAAGGAACATTACGAGCAGTACTTC	CATSKEHYEQYF
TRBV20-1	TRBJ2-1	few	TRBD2	TGCAGTGCTAGTGATCTAGGAGATAGCGGGAGGAATGAGCAGTTCTTC	CSASDLGDSGRNEQFF
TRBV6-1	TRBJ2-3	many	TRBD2	TGTGCCAGCAACCCCAGCGGGGGAGGAGGGGATACGCAGTATTTT	CASNPSGGGGDTQYF
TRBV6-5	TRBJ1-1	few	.	TGTGCCAGCAGTTACGGAAGGTTAACTGAAGCTTTCTTT	CASSYGRLTEAFF
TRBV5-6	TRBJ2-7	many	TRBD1	TGTGCCAGCAGCTGGGACAGACGAAACTACGAGCAGTACTTC	CASSWDRRNYEQYF
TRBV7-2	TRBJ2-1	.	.	TGTGCCAGCAGCTTAGGCTCAGCACCGAGCTCCTACAATGAGCAGTTCTTC	CASSLGSAPSSYNEQFF
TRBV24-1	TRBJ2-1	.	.	TGTGCCACCAGTGATTTTAATATCAATGAGCAGTTCTTC	CATSDFNINEQFF